A selection of T cell receptor beta chains follows, all from one sample in a study of cytomegalovirus exposure and HLA in healthy donors. The method was immunoSEQ multiplex PCR; TCRdb's version includes in-frame clones alone and lacks a portion of them. The table includes 130,000 or so clones, approximately 80% detected once. Sequencing used PBMCs. Receptors originate from a male donor in good health and CMV-seropositive. Each CDR3 is given with its conserved first and last residue. The D gene is left open where the match is weak. Expanded clones get a size class; other rows say once, few or many, or leave the size out.

V gene	J gene	clone size	D gene	CDR3 protein	CDR3 DNA
TRBV16	TRBJ1-5	NA	NA	CASSQSPGSNQPQHF	TGTGCCAGCAGCCAATCCCCAGGGAGCAATCAGCCCCAGCATTTT
TRBV30	TRBJ2-7	NA	TRBD1	CACSDRNYEQYF	TGTGCCTGTTCGGACAGGAACTACGAGCAGTACTTC
TRBV5-4	TRBJ1-2	NA	TRBD1	CASSLGGTGSYGYTF	TGTGCCAGCAGCTTGGGAGGGACAGGGTCCTATGGCTACACCTTC
TRBV2	TRBJ2-5	NA	TRBD1	CASSPDREIETQYF	TGTGCCAGCAGCCCCGACAGGGAGATTGAGACCCAGTACTTC
TRBV19	TRBJ2-3	NA	NA	CASSIGGRPVTDTQYF	TGTGCCAGTAGTATAGGGGGGAGGCCCGTCACAGATACGCAGTATTTT
TRBV11-2	TRBJ2-3	NA	NA	CASSLIARADTQYF	TGTGCCAGCAGCCTCATAGCCCGGGCAGATACGCAGTATTTT
TRBV5-1	TRBJ1-2	NA	TRBD1	CASSSTGGSGYTF	TGCGCCAGCAGCAGTACAGGGGGTAGTGGCTACACCTTC
TRBV6-5	TRBJ2-1	once	NA	CASSYRGRGYNEQFF	TGTGCCAGCAGTTACCGAGGGAGGGGGTACAATGAGCAGTTCTTC
TRBV19	TRBJ2-2	few	NA	CASSIIGASGAGELFF	TGTGCCAGTAGTATAATTGGGGCGTCGGGAGCCGGGGAGCTGTTTTTT
TRBV9	TRBJ1-4	few	NA	CASSVDDSPNEKLFF	TGTGCCAGCAGCGTAGACGACAGTCCTAATGAAAAACTGTTTTTT
TRBV5-4	TRBJ2-1	NA	NA	CASSLRDNHHNEQFF	TGTGCCAGCAGCCTCCGGGACAACCACCACAATGAGCAGTTCTTC
TRBV20-1	TRBJ2-1	NA	NA	CSARDPPRGFF	TGCAGTGCTAGAGATCCGCCCCGGGGGTTCTTC
TRBV6-5	TRBJ2-1	NA	NA	CASRGNHNEQFF	TGTGCCAGCAGGGGCAACCACAATGAGCAGTTCTTC
TRBV10-1	TRBJ1-2	NA	TRBD1	CAITGASDYTF	TGCGCCATCACAGGGGCATCCGACTACACCTTC
TRBV25-1	TRBJ2-3	NA	TRBD2	CASSESGGIDTQYF	TGTGCCAGCAGTGAATCGGGGGGGATAGATACGCAGTATTTT
TRBV6-5	TRBJ2-1	NA	TRBD1	CASSSSSGTGLNEQFF	TGTGCCAGCAGTTCGTCCTCCGGGACAGGGCTTAATGAGCAGTTCTTC
TRBV4-2	TRBJ2-3	NA	TRBD2	CASSPRGDTDTQYF	TGTGCCAGCAGCCCGCGGGGGGACACAGATACGCAGTATTTT
TRBV11-2	TRBJ1-4	NA	NA	CASSLGDTNEKLFF	TGTGCCAGCAGCTTAGGGGACACGAATGAAAAACTGTTTTTT
TRBV5-1	TRBJ2-3	NA	TRBD1	CASSPPDRADTQYF	TGCGCCAGCAGCCCACCGGACAGGGCAGATACGCAGTATTTT
TRBV6-1	TRBJ1-4	NA	TRBD1	CASSVMTGSNEKLFF	TGTGCCAGCAGTGTAATGACAGGGTCTAATGAAAAACTGTTTTTT
TRBV6-1	TRBJ2-7	NA	NA	CASSDSTPHEQYF	TGTGCCAGCAGTGACTCCACCCCCCACGAGCAGTACTTC
TRBV5-6	TRBJ2-1	NA	TRBD2	CASSQGLAGSNEQFF	TGTGCCAGCAGCCAGGGACTAGCGGGGAGCAATGAGCAGTTCTTC